Sequencing of this T cell receptor beta chain was carried out in a study of OX40 agonist ivuxolimab in advanced cancers. Overall study: Every 2 weeks, patients got intravenous ivuxolimab at one of six dose levels (0.01-10 mg/kg). Dose-escalation patients suffered from hepatocellular carcinoma, melanoma, renal cell or head and neck cancer. Partial responses were achieved by three patients, of whom one had hepatocellular carcinoma and two had cutaneous melanoma.

Sequencing used immunoSEQ multiplex PCR; TCRdb keeps in-frame clones, though not all of them. The data contain some 48,000 clones, about four fifths of them singletons. Study observations and caveats: At 0.1-3.0 mg/kg, partial responders had clonal expansion among the lowest observed.

The trim removed 5 bases at V and 5 bases at J, leaving 7 bases unmatched. This CDR3 spans 14 amino acids. CDR1 and CDR2 (germline): KGHSH, LQKENI. With respect to this clone: Its specificity is not known.

The TCR sequence derives from an adult with an advanced solid tumor such as melanoma, head and neck, liver or kidney cancer. Sample: CD4+ or CD8+ T cells sorted from blood, taken in a trial of the OX40 agonist ivuxolimab. This chain joins TRBV18 and TRBJ2-3; 7 bases map to TRBD1. CDR3: CASSYRTGQDTQYF. CDR3 nucleotides: TGTGCCAGCTCATATCGGACAGGTCAAGATACGCAGTATTTT.